This entry is about one T cell receptor beta chain. CDR1 and CDR2 from the germline V gene are MNHEY and SVGEGT. This CDR3 region has 15 residues. Trimming took 3 bases from V and 1 from J, leaving 10 bases between them. This sample was included in a study of blood T cell repertoires in COVID-19. Study at large: COVID-19 samples collected from the United States, Italy and Spain covered acute and convalescent phases. The analysed material was cDNA or gDNA that came from T cells, B-cell-depleted T cells, or PBMCs.

Sequenced by immunoSEQ multiplex PCR; TCRdb stores in-frame clones only, minus some. The sample has fewer than 25,000 clones, 75% to 95% seen once. Sequences were obtained from peripheral blood. The J gene is TRBJ2-4, the V gene TRBV6-2 or TRBV6-3; D may be TRBD2 (5 bases). This TCR was sampled from a man aged 65 to 79 with active COVID-19. DNA for the CDR3: TGTGCCAGCAGTTATAGTTCGGGGGCCAAAAACATTCAGTACTTC. Its translation is CASSYSSGAKNIQYF.